This T cell receptor beta chain comes out of a study of CD8 T cells in ankylosing spondylitis. General study results and limits: There was reportedly significant enrichment of clones that were disease-linked in matched ankylosing spondylitis synovial fluid. Reports of some motif variants in reactive arthritis synovial fluid and blood predate this one. Blood from ankylosing spondylitis patients appeared to carry a characteristic eight-variant TCR beta motif.

To note about this clonotype: Its target is unknown.

After removal of 4 bases from V and 5 bases from J, the junction contained 5 bases not matched to a gene. The germline CDR1 and CDR2 sequences are KGHDR and SFDVKD. CDR3 length: 15 amino acids. A single record per CDR3 protein comes from TCRdb applying MiXCR to the 5' RACE reads. Of about 130,000 distinct CDR3 sequences in the sample, roughly a tenth were seen once. Sequencing was done on a sample of blood, either unsorted or a sorted T cell fraction (not recorded which). This clonotype originated in a male donor with ankylosing spondylitis or in good health (not recorded which). This chain joins TRBV24-1 and TRBJ2-5, with 11 positions matching TRBD2. The CDR3 nucleotides are TGTGCCACCAGTGAAACTAGCGGGAGCCCGGAGACCCAGTACTTC. This codes for CATSETSGSPETQYF.